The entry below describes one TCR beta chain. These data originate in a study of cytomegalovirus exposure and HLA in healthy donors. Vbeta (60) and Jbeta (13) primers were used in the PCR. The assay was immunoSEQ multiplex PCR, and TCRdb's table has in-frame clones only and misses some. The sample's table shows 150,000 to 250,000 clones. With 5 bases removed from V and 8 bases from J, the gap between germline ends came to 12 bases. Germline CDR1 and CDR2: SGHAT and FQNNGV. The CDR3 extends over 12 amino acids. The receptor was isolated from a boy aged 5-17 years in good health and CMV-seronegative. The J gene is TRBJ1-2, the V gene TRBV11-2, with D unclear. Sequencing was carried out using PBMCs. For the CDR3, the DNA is TGTGCCAGCAGCCTGGGCTTGATGGGCTACACCTTC. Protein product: CASSLGLMGYTF.